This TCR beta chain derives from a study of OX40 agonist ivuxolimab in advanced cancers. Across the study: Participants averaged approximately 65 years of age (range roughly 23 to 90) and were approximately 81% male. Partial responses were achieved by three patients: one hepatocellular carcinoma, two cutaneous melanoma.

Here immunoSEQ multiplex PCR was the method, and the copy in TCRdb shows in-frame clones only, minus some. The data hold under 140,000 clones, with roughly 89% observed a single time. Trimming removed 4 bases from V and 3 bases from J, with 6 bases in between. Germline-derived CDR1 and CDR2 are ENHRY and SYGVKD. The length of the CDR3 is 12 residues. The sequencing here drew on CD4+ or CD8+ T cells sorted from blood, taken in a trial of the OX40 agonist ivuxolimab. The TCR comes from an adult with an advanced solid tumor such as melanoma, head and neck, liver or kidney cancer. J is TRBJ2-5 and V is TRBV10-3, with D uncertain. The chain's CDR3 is CAISGQEETQYF. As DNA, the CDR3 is TGTGCCATCAGTGGTCAGGAAGAGACCCAGTACTTC.